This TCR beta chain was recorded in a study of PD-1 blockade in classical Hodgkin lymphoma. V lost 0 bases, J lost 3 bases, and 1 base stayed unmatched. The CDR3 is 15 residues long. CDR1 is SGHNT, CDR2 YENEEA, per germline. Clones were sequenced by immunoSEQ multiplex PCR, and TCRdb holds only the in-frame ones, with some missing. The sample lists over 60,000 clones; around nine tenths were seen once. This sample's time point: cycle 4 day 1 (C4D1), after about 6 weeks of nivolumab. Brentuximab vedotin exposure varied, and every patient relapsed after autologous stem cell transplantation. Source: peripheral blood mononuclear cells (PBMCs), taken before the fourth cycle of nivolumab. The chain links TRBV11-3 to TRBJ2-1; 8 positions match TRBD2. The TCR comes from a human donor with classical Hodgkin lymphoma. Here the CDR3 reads CASSLDSGDYNEQFF. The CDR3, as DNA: TGTGCCAGCAGCTTAGATAGCGGGGACTACAATGAGCAGTTCTTC.